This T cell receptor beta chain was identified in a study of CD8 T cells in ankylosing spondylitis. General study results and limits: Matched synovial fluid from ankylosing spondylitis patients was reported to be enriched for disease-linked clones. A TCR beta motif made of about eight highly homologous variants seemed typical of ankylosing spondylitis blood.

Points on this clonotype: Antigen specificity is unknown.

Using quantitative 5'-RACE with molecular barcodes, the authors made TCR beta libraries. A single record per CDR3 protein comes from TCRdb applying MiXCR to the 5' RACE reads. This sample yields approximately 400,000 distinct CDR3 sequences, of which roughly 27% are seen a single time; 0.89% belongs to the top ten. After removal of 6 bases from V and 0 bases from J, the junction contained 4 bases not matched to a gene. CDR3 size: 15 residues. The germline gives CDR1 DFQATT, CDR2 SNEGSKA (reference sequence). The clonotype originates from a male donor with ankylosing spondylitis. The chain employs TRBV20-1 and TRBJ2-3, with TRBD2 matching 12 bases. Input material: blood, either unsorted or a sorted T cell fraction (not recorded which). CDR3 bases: TGCAGTGCCTCCGGGACTAGCGGGAGCACAGATACGCAGTATTTT. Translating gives CSASGTSGSTDTQYF.